This T cell receptor beta chain was captured in a study of cytomegalovirus exposure and HLA in healthy donors. Study conclusions and caveats: An analysis done earlier found most TCR beta V segments productive about 90% or about 30% of the time. In most subjects, TCR beta sequences reportedly gave accurate predictions of HLA-A and HLA-B alleles.

Sampled while nominally healthy, donors likely had unrecorded immune exposures. With 0 bases removed from V and 4 bases from J, the gap between germline ends came to 9 bases. CDR3 size: 14 residues. CDR1 MNHNY and CDR2 SVGAGI come from the germline V gene (reference sequence). This clone occurred once. Its antigen is as yet unknown. PCR was performed using 60 Vbeta and 13 Jbeta primers. The repertoire was sequenced with immunoSEQ multiplex PCR; TCRdb's copy has only in-frame clones and lacks some. The data hold 200,000 to 250,000 clones, with 70% to 85% observed a single time. The chain is built from TRBV6-6 and TRBJ2-5; D is possibly TRBD1 (6 bases). Material: PBMCs. The receptor comes from a woman aged 55 to 70 in good health and CMV-seropositive. CDR3 bases: TGTGCCAGCAGTTACTCGGGACAAGGAGAGACCCAGTACTTC. This codes for CASSYSGQGETQYF.